Described below is a single T cell receptor (beta chain) sequence and its context. This clone was seen just once. The target of this receptor is not known. No qualities accompany the bases; no much larger clone lies one base away. The sample is drawn from a study of PD-1 blockade in mismatch repair-deficient tumors (dated 2017 in TCRdb). Looking at the study overall: Between late 2013 and September 2016, roughly 78 consecutive patients with some 11 mismatch repair-deficient cancer types, all previously treated and progressing, were enrolled in the trial. Tumor-associated T cell clones in the peripheral blood of patients responding to PD-1 blockade were tracked using deep sequencing of TCR CDR3 regions.

V trim: 4 bases; J trim: 6 bases; unmatched bases: 4. The CDR3 contains 14 residues, cysteine and phenylalanine counted. The sequence is cut down to CDR3 DNA, 42 bases in frame from base 1. The germline V gene yields SGHTA for CDR1 and FQGTGA for CDR2. In light of the paper, this sample's time point label describes: approximately 9-day in vitro stimulation with candidate mutation-associated neoantigen peptide 1. For each enrolled patient, mismatch repair deficiency was established using either polymerase chain reaction or immunohistochemistry. TCR sequencing was performed for a few patients who responded to pembrolizumab therapy. Each of fewer than 10 ELISpot-reactive candidate neoantigen peptides was used in an approximately 9-day in vitro stimulation prior to TCR sequencing. A control culture lacking peptide was run in an identical manner and was used as the baseline for calculation of clone fold changes. In the phase II trial, pembrolizumab PD-1 blockade was tested prospectively in advanced mismatch repair-deficient cancers, no matter which tissue of origin the cancers came from.

To prepare the library, the immunoSEQ multiplex PCR assay was applied. The study's own analysis went as follows. A clone was classified as neoantigen-specific if the clone expanded significantly in response to the relevant peptide and did not expand significantly in response to any other peptide tested. TCRdb mirrors the immuneACCESS table, restricted to in-frame sequences. Some clones are absent from its copies; in checked studies, under half trace to an unresolved V gene, and the reason for the others is unknown. V and J calls and clone size follow that table, whereas D and trimming were derived from the DNA. This sample holds approximately 8,300 clones; about 88% were observed only once. Clones ranked in the top ten supply about 15% of the sample. Broader findings and caveats from the paper: Clonal expansion was elicited by three of seven peptides, and about 150 unique blood TCRs were yielded, about seven of which were also found in tumor; all positive peptides were derived from frameshift mutations. Rapid expansion after pembrolizumab followed by contraction, generally before radiologic responses, was shown by tumor-resident clones, which were often undetectable in blood before treatment.

This sample comprised cells cultured in vitro, obtained from a patient treated with pembrolizumab. The sequence joins TRBV7-3 to TRBJ2-1, and 9 junctional nucleotides match TRBD2. This clonotype was obtained from an adult with mismatch repair-deficient cancer. This receptor carries the CDR3 CASSSVAGANEQFF. In nucleotides, the sequence is TGTGCCAGCAGCTCCGTAGCGGGAGCCAATGAGCAGTTCTTC.